This TCR beta chain stems from a study of T cell clusters in autoimmune cytopenias. Tens of thousands of genome equivalents of blood DNA were amplified for TRB. Multiplex touch-down PCR amplified TRB using TRB-A and TRB-B pools in one tube. From the multiplex PCR reads, TCRdb lists one entry per CDR3 protein and no DNA. Across several thousand distinct CDR3 sequences, the top ten clones capture 7.5% to 9.5% of the sample. The CDR3 contains 13 residues. Germline loops: CDR1 WNHNN, CDR2 SYGVQD (reference sequence). In addition, the sample was reused for a study of T cell repertoires in aging, cancer and after chemotherapy.

This clonotype was sampled from a human donor in good health. The genes are TRBV10-1 and TRBJ1-2; the D call from TCRdb, TRBD1, cannot be confirmed without DNA. The sequenced sample consisted of peripheral blood. This chain's CDR3 is CASSESQGYGYTF.